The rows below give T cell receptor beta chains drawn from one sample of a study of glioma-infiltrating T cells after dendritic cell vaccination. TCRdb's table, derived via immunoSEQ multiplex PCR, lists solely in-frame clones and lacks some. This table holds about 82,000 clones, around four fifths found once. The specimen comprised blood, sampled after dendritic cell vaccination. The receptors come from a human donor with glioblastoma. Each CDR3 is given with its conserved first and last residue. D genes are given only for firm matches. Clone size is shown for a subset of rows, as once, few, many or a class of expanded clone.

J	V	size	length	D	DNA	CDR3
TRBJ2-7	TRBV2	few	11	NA	TGTGCCAGCAGCAGACCGGAGGTGCAGTACTTC	CASSRPEVQYF
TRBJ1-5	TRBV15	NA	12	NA	TGTGCCACCAGCAGAGATTCACTGGCCCAGCATTTT	CATSRDSLAQHF
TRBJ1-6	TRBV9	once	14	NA	TGTGCCGGCAGCGTTAGCGGCAGAAATTCACCCCTCCACTTT	CAGSVSGRNSPLHF
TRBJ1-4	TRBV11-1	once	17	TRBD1	TGTGCCAGCAGCCCGGGACAGGGCCCGGGGTCTAATGAAAAACTGTTTTTT	CASSPGQGPGSNEKLFF
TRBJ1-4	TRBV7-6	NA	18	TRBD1	TGTGCCAGCACCCCCTTAGTATCCAGGGGGCTGTCTGGCGAAAAACTGTTTTTT	CASTPLVSRGLSGEKLFF
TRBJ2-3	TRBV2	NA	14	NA	TGTGCCAGCAAATTTCTTGGGCTTTTAGATACGCAGTATTTT	CASKFLGLLDTQYF
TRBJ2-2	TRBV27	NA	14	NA	TGTGCCAGCAGTAAGGACAGGAGGGTTGGGGAGCTGTTTTTT	CASSKDRRVGELFF
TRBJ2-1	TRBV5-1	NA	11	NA	TGCGCCAGCAGCTGGGAGAGTGAGCAGTTCTTC	CASSWESEQFF
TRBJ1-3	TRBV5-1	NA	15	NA	TGCGCCAGCAGCTTGTTAGCGGGCTCTGGAAACACCATATATTTT	CASSLLAGSGNTIYF
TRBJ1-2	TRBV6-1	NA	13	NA	TGTGCCAGCAGTGAAACCGGTGATTATGGCTACACCTTC	CASSETGDYGYTF
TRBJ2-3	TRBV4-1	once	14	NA	TGCGCCAGCAGCCAAGTACTGTTCCCCAATACGCAGTATTTT	CASSQVLFPNTQYF
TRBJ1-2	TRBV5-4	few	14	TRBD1	TGTGCCAGCAGCTTGGGGGACAGGGACTATGGCTACACCTTC	CASSLGDRDYGYTF